Listed below are T cell receptor beta chains from one sample, sequenced in a study of blood T cells in healthy people across ages. TCRdb called the 5' RACE reads again in MiXCR, with one record for every CDR3 protein. This sample yields 800,000 to 900,000 distinct CDR3 sequences, of which 55% to 65% are seen a single time; about a quarter belongs to the top ten. Sequencing was performed on blood. These receptors came from a man aged 25-40 years in good health. Both conserved end residues are part of each CDR3. Not all rows give a size; the values are once, few, many and, for expanded clones, a class.

V gene,clone size,J gene,CDR3 protein
TRBV24-1,NA,NA,CATSDPPGGSETQFF
TRBV29-1,NA,TRBJ2-5,CSVGAEYETQYF
TRBV20-1,NA,TRBJ1-5,CSAEDLQAGNQPQHF
TRBV20-1,NA,TRBJ1-4,CSAREINEKLFF
TRBV3-1,NA,TRBJ1-2,CASSTTGAPWGYTF
TRBV6-2/TRBV6-3,NA,TRBJ2-5,CASSYSSKGTSGGLQETQYF
TRBV7-2,NA,TRBJ2-1,CASSLVQGIIHTEQFF
TRBV7-2,NA,TRBJ2-7,CASSSPLAADYEQYF
TRBV6-5,NA,NA,CASSYHQQGARETQYF
TRBV9,few,TRBJ2-3,CASSVATVGDTQYF
TRBV6-2/TRBV6-3,NA,TRBJ2-2,CASLGPLNTGELFF
TRBV6-2/TRBV6-3,few,TRBJ2-3,CASSYSGQAPTDTQYF
TRBV10-3,NA,TRBJ2-5,CATGLAGAIAQYF
TRBV20-1,NA,TRBJ2-7,CSARDQRFGDYEQYF
TRBV6-2/TRBV6-3,NA,TRBJ2-3,CASSSPSRAARGDTQYF
TRBV4-3,NA,TRBJ2-6,CASSQDSAGPSSGANVLTF
TRBV3-1,once,TRBJ2-1,CASSQDQRQQFF
TRBV7-2,NA,TRBJ1-4,CASSSTRQGSNEKLFF
TRBV10-3,few,TRBJ2-1,CAISDTASDNDEQFF
TRBV7-3,NA,NA,CASSALPVVGEQYF
TRBV6-1,NA,TRBJ2-4,CASSEAGAGGSKNIQYF
TRBV6-2/TRBV6-3,NA,TRBJ2-7,CATLYGSYEQYF
TRBV3-1,NA,TRBJ1-4,CASSQVVGSQTEKLFF
TRBV10-3,few,TRBJ2-1,CAISESGSGALDEQFF
TRBV5-1,few,TRBJ1-2,CASSLLSIGYGYTF
TRBV3-1,NA,TRBJ2-7,CASSQDPASKTLYF
TRBV29-1,few,TRBJ2-7,CSVGNPGQVNYEQYF
TRBV20-1,NA,TRBJ2-1,CSAPVRGGPYNEQFF
TRBV24-1,NA,TRBJ2-7,CATSDRGDEQYF
TRBV7-9,NA,TRBJ1-1,CASSANSAVNTEAFF
TRBV7-9,NA,TRBJ2-1,CASSLKDWDSPPPYNEQFF
TRBV4-3,NA,TRBJ2-4,CASSPTSGESYGQYF
TRBV20-1,NA,TRBJ2-5,CSAREPFQETQYF
TRBV5-1,few,TRBJ2-5,CASSASTGFSSGETQYF
TRBV6-5,once,TRBJ1-4,CASSPNLFEKLFF
TRBV16,NA,TRBJ1-4,CASSQSGHLNEKLFF
TRBV5-5,NA,TRBJ2-3,CASSLERSLDTQYF
TRBV4-3,NA,TRBJ1-2,CASSQEGSDDYGYTF
TRBV28,few,TRBJ2-1,CATLYWDNEQFF
TRBV6-5,NA,TRBJ1-4,CASSYSRGGSEKLFF
TRBV29-1,NA,TRBJ2-3,CSAEGGREDTQYF
TRBV2,NA,TRBJ2-5,CARSPGQGPLEQYF
TRBV27,NA,TRBJ2-7,CASSEVGGVSYEQYF
TRBV7-2,NA,TRBJ2-1,CASSSPDRKVEQFF
TRBV29-1,few,TRBJ2-1,CSTPGGTYNEQFF
TRBV28,once,TRBJ2-1,CASSTQWGEKQFF
TRBV4-2,NA,TRBJ1-2,CASSRERQGPNYGYTF
TRBV7-2,NA,TRBJ2-2,CASSRPRDRGSTGELFF
TRBV7-2,NA,TRBJ1-5,CASSKDGWDQPQHF
TRBV5-1,NA,TRBJ2-1,CASSLAGENEQFF
TRBV15,NA,TRBJ1-5,CATSRDPGQGNQPQHF
TRBV9,NA,TRBJ2-3,CASSVTGEDVFTQYF
TRBV2,few,TRBJ2-2,CASSGAANTGELFF
TRBV12-3/TRBV12-4,NA,TRBJ1-2,CASSRGDGPFYGYTF
TRBV5-5,NA,TRBJ2-1,CASSFGPASPSYNEQFF
TRBV7-2,NA,TRBJ1-1,CASSQLPGAGDTEAFF